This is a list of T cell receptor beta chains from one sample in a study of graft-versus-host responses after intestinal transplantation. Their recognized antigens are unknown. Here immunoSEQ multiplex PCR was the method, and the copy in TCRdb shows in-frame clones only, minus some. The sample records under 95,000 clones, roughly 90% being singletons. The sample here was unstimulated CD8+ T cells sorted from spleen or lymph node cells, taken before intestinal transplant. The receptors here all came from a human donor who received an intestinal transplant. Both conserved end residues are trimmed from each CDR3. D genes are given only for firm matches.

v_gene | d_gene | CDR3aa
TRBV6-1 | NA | ASSPSDSASEAF
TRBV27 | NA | ASRDSPHEQY
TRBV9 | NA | ASSVVGEFTEAF
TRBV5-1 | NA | ASSLFFGHLGLNTEAF
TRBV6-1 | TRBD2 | ASSNGRGGETQY
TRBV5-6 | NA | ASSVISGLGSYEQY
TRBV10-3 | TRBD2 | AIKDDFTSGETQY
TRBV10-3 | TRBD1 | AISEPGQGNTGELF
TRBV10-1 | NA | ASSETANKNIQY
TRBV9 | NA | ASSAGDIQY
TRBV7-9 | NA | ASSSLLTEGYT
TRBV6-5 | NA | ASRLEMAQPQH
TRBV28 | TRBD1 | ASSSYDRDGGYT
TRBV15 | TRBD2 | ATSGGGTSGILYEQY
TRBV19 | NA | ASIGVTGPDNEQF
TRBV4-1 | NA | ASSPLVDTEAF